Listed below are T cell receptor beta chains from one sample, sequenced in a study of blood T cell repertoires in COVID-19. Generated by immunoSEQ multiplex PCR, the TCRdb table keeps only in-frame clones and is missing some. The sample includes 55,000 to 65,000 clones, approximately 89% of them seen just once. Sequenced input: peripheral blood. Every receptor here comes from a woman in her fifties or sixties with COVID-19, enrolled during active disease. CDR3s include the opening cysteine and the closing phenylalanine or tryptophan. D genes are given only for firm matches. Not all rows give a size; the values are once, few, many and, for expanded clones, a class.

J,V,D,size,CDR3,DNA
TRBJ2-5,TRBV19,TRBD2,NA,CASSITGLAGSETQYF,TGTGCCAGTAGTATCACGGGACTAGCGGGATCAGAGACCCAGTACTTC
TRBJ1-2,TRBV5-4,NA,NA,CASSSYGANYGYTF,TGTGCCAGCAGCTCCTACGGAGCTAACTATGGCTACACCTTC
TRBJ1-2,TRBV5-6,TRBD1,NA,CASSQLQGAGGYTF,TGTGCCAGCAGCCAACTCCAGGGGGCTGGGGGCTACACCTTC
TRBJ2-7,TRBV5-6,TRBD2,NA,CASSSTGLAFPSYEQYF,TGTGCCAGCAGCTCGACGGGACTAGCATTTCCCTCCTACGAGCAGTACTTC
TRBJ1-6,TRBV4-3,TRBD1,NA,CASSATRGGSYNSPLHF,TGCGCCAGCAGCGCGACCCGAGGGGGCAGCTATAATTCACCCCTCCACTTT
TRBJ1-2,TRBV28,NA,NA,CASSTSTYGYTF,TGTGCCAGCAGTACCTCTACCTATGGCTACACCTTC
TRBJ2-1,TRBV9,TRBD2,once,CASSVVGGGAGNEQFF,TGTGCCAGCAGCGTAGTGGGCGGGGGGGCAGGTAATGAGCAGTTCTTC
TRBJ2-1,TRBV9,TRBD2,NA,CASSVASSGYNEQFF,TGTGCCAGCAGCGTAGCGTCTAGCGGATACAATGAGCAGTTCTTC
TRBJ2-7,TRBV5-4,TRBD2,once,CASRGGLADRYEQYF,TGTGCCAGCAGGGGCGGACTAGCGGACCGCTACGAGCAGTACTTC
TRBJ1-2,TRBV2,NA,NA,CASSPDGGNYGYTF,TGTGCCAGCAGCCCTGACGGAGGGAACTATGGCTACACCTTC
TRBJ2-7,TRBV6-2/TRBV6-3,TRBD2,NA,CASSSPPGRGLNEQYF,TGTGCCAGCAGTTCTCCCCCGGGGCGGGGGTTAAACGAGCAGTACTTC
TRBJ2-7,TRBV5-1,TRBD2,NA,CASSSALAGGSYEQYF,TGCGCCAGCAGCTCCGCATTAGCGGGGGGTTCCTACGAGCAGTACTTC
TRBJ1-6,TRBV18,NA,NA,CASSPSPPGVRDSPLHF,TGTGCCAGCTCACCGAGCCCCCCGGGGGTTAGAGATTCACCCCTCCACTTT
TRBJ1-1,TRBV2,NA,NA,CASTREGYTEAFF,TGTGCCAGCACCCGGGAGGGGTACACTGAAGCTTTCTTT
TRBJ2-1,TRBV29-1,NA,NA,CSVKGLAQSSYNEQFF,TGCAGCGTTAAGGGACTCGCACAGAGCTCCTACAATGAGCAGTTCTTC
TRBJ2-7,TRBV6-5,TRBD1,NA,CASSPTGGPPNEQYF,TGTGCCAGCAGTCCTACAGGGGGCCCACCGAACGAGCAGTACTTC
TRBJ2-2,TRBV18,TRBD1,once,CASSPTRDREAGELFF,TGTGCCAGCTCACCAACCCGGGACAGGGAGGCCGGGGAGCTGTTTTTT
TRBJ1-2,TRBV30,TRBD1,NA,CAWTMTGSVGYTF,TGTGCCTGGACTATGACAGGGTCTGTGGGCTACACCTTC
TRBJ1-4,TRBV18,NA,NA,CASSYDRHEKLFF,TGTGCCAGCTCATACGACAGACATGAAAAACTGTTTTTT
TRBJ2-3,TRBV29-1,NA,NA,CSVDRLTGDTQYF,TGCAGCGTCGACAGACTGACGGGAGATACGCAGTATTTT
TRBJ1-2,TRBV11-2,TRBD1,NA,CASSPGTEHYGYTF,TGTGCCAGCAGCCCTGGGACAGAACACTATGGCTACACCTTC
TRBJ2-5,TRBV5-1,NA,NA,CASILSPRDLNF,TGCGCCAGCATCCTTTCCCCCCGGGACTTGAACTTC
TRBJ2-3,TRBV19,NA,NA,CASSPPLTNKPRDTQYF,TGTGCCAGTAGCCCTCCGCTTACTAACAAACCCCGAGATACGCAGTATTTT
TRBJ1-5,TRBV11-2,TRBD1,NA,CASSWGTGENQPQHF,TGTGCCAGCAGCTGGGGGACAGGGGAAAATCAGCCCCAGCATTTT
TRBJ2-5,TRBV7-2,NA,NA,CASSLQGSGETQYF,TGTGCCAGCAGCCTACAGGGTTCGGGGGAGACCCAGTACTTC
TRBJ2-7,TRBV6-5,TRBD2,NA,CASSYSRLAGHEQYF,TGTGCCAGCAGTTACTCGAGGCTAGCGGGACACGAGCAGTACTTC
TRBJ2-1,TRBV27,NA,NA,CASSLIPGLWGDNEQFF,TGTGCCAGCAGTTTGATCCCGGGGCTGTGGGGGGACAATGAGCAGTTCTTC
TRBJ1-2,TRBV30,NA,NA,CASYWGDNYGYTF,TGTGCCTCCTACTGGGGGGATAACTATGGCTACACCTTC
TRBJ1-6,TRBV9,NA,NA,CASRVEEGNSPLHF,TGTGCCAGCAGGGTCGAGGAGGGAAATTCACCCCTCCACTTT
TRBJ1-5,TRBV6-2/TRBV6-3,TRBD1,NA,CASSPGTGGAFGNQPQHF,TGTGCCAGCAGCCCTGGGACAGGGGGGGCCTTTGGCAATCAGCCCCAGCATTTT
TRBJ1-5,TRBV9,TRBD1,few,CASSVGTGGHQPQHF,TGTGCCAGCAGCGTAGGGACAGGGGGGCATCAGCCCCAGCATTTT
TRBJ2-7,TRBV24-1,NA,NA,CATSDSGTYEQYF,TGTGCCACCAGTGATTCCGGGACCTACGAGCAGTACTTC
TRBJ1-2,TRBV14,NA,NA,CASSPKTHGYGYTF,TGTGCCAGCAGCCCAAAGACCCACGGGTATGGCTACACCTTC
TRBJ2-1,TRBV2,NA,NA,CASSERRQGLDEQFF,TGTGCCAGCAGTGAAAGGCGGCAGGGGCTGGATGAGCAGTTCTTC
TRBJ1-1,TRBV28,TRBD1,NA,CASSSGQSREAFF,TGTGCCAGCAGTTCGGGACAGTCAAGAGAAGCTTTCTTT
TRBJ2-3,TRBV16,NA,NA,CASSQSKAEVSTDTQYF,TGTGCCAGCAGCCAATCGAAGGCGGAGGTAAGCACAGATACGCAGTATTTT
TRBJ2-1,TRBV12-3/TRBV12-4,NA,NA,CASMGGEQFF,TGTGCCAGCATGGGAGGTGAGCAGTTCTTC
TRBJ1-1,TRBV29-1,TRBD1,NA,CSVWDRGPTEAFF,TGCAGCGTATGGGACAGGGGGCCCACTGAAGCTTTCTTT
TRBJ1-4,TRBV6-6,NA,NA,CASSYPRRDEKLFF,TGTGCCAGCAGTTATCCCCGGCGGGATGAAAAACTGTTTTTT
TRBJ2-1,TRBV28,TRBD2,NA,CASSLFGKGLAGGSYNEQFF,TGTGCCAGCAGTTTATTCGGGAAGGGACTAGCGGGGGGGTCCTACAATGAGCAGTTCTTC
TRBJ1-6,TRBV6-5,NA,NA,CASSLGVSYNSPLHF,TGTGCCAGCAGTTTAGGAGTTTCCTATAATTCACCCCTCCACTTT
TRBJ1-6,TRBV6-1,NA,NA,CASSEAQGARNSPLHF,TGTGCCAGCAGTGAAGCGCAAGGGGCGAGGAATTCACCCCTCCACTTT
TRBJ1-5,TRBV10-3,TRBD1,once,CAISVAGTGDQPQHF,TGTGCCATCAGTGTGGCCGGGACAGGGGATCAGCCCCAGCATTTT
TRBJ1-1,TRBV7-9,TRBD1,NA,CASSSGRQGNTEAFF,TGTGCCAGCAGCTCGGGACGACAGGGGAACACTGAAGCTTTCTTT
TRBJ2-7,TRBV9,NA,few,CASSVSGGSYEQYF,TGTGCCAGCAGCGTAAGCGGCGGTTCCTACGAGCAGTACTTC
TRBJ2-1,TRBV9,TRBD2,NA,CASSVGTSGRGNEQFF,TGTGCCAGCAGCGTCGGCACTAGCGGGAGAGGTAATGAGCAGTTCTTC
TRBJ2-2,TRBV11-2,NA,NA,CASSLQGSTGELFF,TGTGCCAGCAGCTTACAGGGGAGCACCGGGGAGCTGTTTTTT
TRBJ1-1,TRBV10-3,NA,few,CAISVGSNTEAFF,TGTGCCATCAGTGTGGGGAGCAACACTGAAGCTTTCTTT
TRBJ2-7,TRBV4-3,NA,NA,CASSPGGSLLAYEQYF,TGCGCCAGCAGCCCTGGAGGGAGCCTACTTGCCTACGAGCAGTACTTC
TRBJ2-1,TRBV19,TRBD2,NA,CASSSLAGGPYNEQFF,TGTGCCAGTAGTTCTCTAGCGGGGGGGCCGTACAATGAGCAGTTCTTC
TRBJ1-2,TRBV6-5,NA,NA,CASKKGYGYTF,TGTGCCAGCAAAAAGGGGTATGGCTACACCTTC
TRBJ1-5,TRBV6-6,TRBD1,NA,CASFSGGWSNQPQHF,TGTGCCAGCTTTTCAGGGGGATGGAGCAATCAGCCCCAGCATTTT
TRBJ1-5,TRBV27,NA,NA,CASSLNGRGVNQPQHF,TGTGCCAGCAGTTTAAATGGCAGGGGAGTCAATCAGCCCCAGCATTTT
TRBJ1-2,TRBV28,NA,NA,CASSGRVRGYTF,TGTGCCAGCAGTGGCAGGGTAAGGGGCTACACCTTC
TRBJ1-4,TRBV10-2,TRBD1,NA,CASTPGQGLGEKLFF,TGCGCCAGCACCCCAGGACAGGGGCTGGGTGAAAAACTGTTTTTT
TRBJ2-1,TRBV29-1,TRBD1,NA,CSVDLGGSLAYNEQFF,TGCAGCGTAGATTTAGGGGGCTCCCTAGCCTACAATGAGCAGTTCTTC
TRBJ2-2,TRBV5-8,TRBD1,NA,CASSFVRGTGRTGELFF,TGTGCCAGCAGCTTTGTCCGGGGGACAGGGCGGACCGGGGAGCTGTTTTTT
TRBJ2-7,TRBV11-2,NA,NA,CASSRWGRSYEQYF,TGTGCCAGCAGCCGCTGGGGCCGGTCCTACGAGCAGTACTTC
TRBJ2-1,TRBV12-5,TRBD2,NA,CASGSAPWTSGGLEQFF,TGTGCTAGTGGTTCTGCCCCGTGGACTAGCGGGGGTTTGGAGCAGTTCTTC
TRBJ1-4,TRBV19,NA,NA,CASSRSSADPGLFF,TGTGCCAGTAGTAGAAGCTCCGCCGATCCGGGGCTGTTTTTT